The 4 T cell receptor beta chains given below trace back to one sample, sequenced in a study of neoadjuvant nivolumab and ipilimumab in lung cancer. The table came from immunoSEQ multiplex PCR; TCRdb's copy has only in-frame clones and leaves some out. Among around 20,000 clones listed, 76% were seen once. The source material was tumor tissue, sampled after neoadjuvant nivolumab, alone or with ipilimumab, at or shortly before surgery. Receptor source: an adult with non-small cell lung cancer.

This clone was picked up a small number of times. The rearrangement joins TRBV4-2 to TRBJ2-7; 8 bases fit TRBD1. Trimming at V came to 4 bases and at J to 6 bases, leaving 8 bases not matched to a gene. The length of the CDR3 is 14 residues. CDR1 and CDR2 from the germline V gene are LGHNA and YNFKEQ. The CDR3 loop reads CASSLTGEFSEQYF. The CDR3 DNA sequence: TGTGCCAGCAGCCTGACAGGGGAGTTCTCCGAGCAGTACTTC.

The chain combines TRBV11-2 with TRBJ1-2; possible D gene TRBD1, 5 bases. The V end was cut by 5 bases, the J end by 3 bases, with 13 bases between. The CDR3 is 14 residues long. The V gene's germline CDR1 is SGHAT and CDR2 FQNNGV. Here the CDR3 reads CASSAGTGYYGYTF. The CDR3 coding sequence is TGTGCCAGCAGCGCAGGGACGGGCTACTATGGCTACACCTTC.

This sequence joins TRBV11-2 and TRBJ2-6; D is uncertain. This CDR3 contains 16 residues. Germline loops: CDR1 SGHAT, CDR2 FQNNGV. The V gene lost 7 bases and the J gene lost 4 bases, with 17 bases spanning the gap. CDR3: CASNWNSLEGANVLTF. The CDR3 nucleotides read TGTGCCAGCAATTGGAACAGCCTAGAGGGGGCCAACGTCCTGACTTTC.

The J gene is TRBJ1-4, the V gene TRBV6-5, with D uncertain. Trimming stripped 8 bases from V and 7 bases from J, with 5 bases between. The CDR3 sequence is 10 residues long. Looked up from germline, CDR1 is MNHEY and CDR2 is SVGAGI. DNA of the CDR3: TGTGCCAGCGGACGTGAAAAACTGTTTTTT. This gives the protein CASGREKLFF.